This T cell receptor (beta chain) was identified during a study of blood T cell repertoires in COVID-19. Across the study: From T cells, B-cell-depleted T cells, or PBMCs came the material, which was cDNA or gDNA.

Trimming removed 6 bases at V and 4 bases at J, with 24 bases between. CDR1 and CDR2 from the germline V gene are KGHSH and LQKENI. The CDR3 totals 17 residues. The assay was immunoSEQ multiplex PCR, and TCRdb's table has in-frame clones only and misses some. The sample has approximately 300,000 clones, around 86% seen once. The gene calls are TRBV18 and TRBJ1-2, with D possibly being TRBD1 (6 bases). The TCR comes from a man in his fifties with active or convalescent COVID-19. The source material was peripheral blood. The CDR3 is CASSARQDSGYGYGYTF. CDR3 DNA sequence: TGTGCCAGCTCGGCGCGACAGGATTCTGGGTACGGCTATGGCTACACCTTC.